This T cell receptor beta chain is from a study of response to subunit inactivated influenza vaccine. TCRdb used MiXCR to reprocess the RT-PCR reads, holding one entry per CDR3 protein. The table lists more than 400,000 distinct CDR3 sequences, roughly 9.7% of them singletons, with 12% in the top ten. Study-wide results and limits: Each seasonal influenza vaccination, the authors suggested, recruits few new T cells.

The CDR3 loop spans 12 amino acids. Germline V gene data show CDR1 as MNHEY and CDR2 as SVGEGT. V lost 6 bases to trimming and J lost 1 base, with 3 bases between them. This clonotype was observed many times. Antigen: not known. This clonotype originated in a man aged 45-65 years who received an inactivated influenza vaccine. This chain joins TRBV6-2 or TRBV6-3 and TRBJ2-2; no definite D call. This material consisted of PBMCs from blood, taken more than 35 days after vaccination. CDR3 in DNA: TGTGCCAGCAGACGGAACACCGGGGAGCTGTTTTTT. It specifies CASRRNTGELFF.